These 8 T cell receptor beta chains came from one sample sequenced in a study of blood T cell repertoires in COVID-19. The data were produced by immunoSEQ multiplex PCR, yet TCRdb's version contains in-frame clones alone and is incomplete. The sample yields roughly 36,000 clones, about 94% seen once. The sequencing sample was made of peripheral blood. The receptors were sampled from a human donor with active COVID-19. The donor label of this sample is uncertain.

The chain links TRBV9 to TRBJ1-2; D may be TRBD1 (5 bases). Trimming left V 0 bases short and J 3 bases short, with 9 bases between. Germline assignment: CDR1 SGDLS and CDR2 YYNGEE. CDR3 length: 14 amino acids. CDR3 protein: CASSVGIGDYGYTF. CDR3 coding DNA: TGTGCCAGCAGCGTAGGGATAGGGGACTATGGCTACACCTTC.

The count of this clone is one. The chain combines TRBV4-1 with TRBJ1-6, with D possibly TRBD1 on 5 matching bases. Germline loops: CDR1 MGHRA, CDR2 YSYEKL. This CDR3 has 17 residues. Trimming took 2 bases from V and 7 from J, leaving 18 bases between them. The DNA for the CDR3 is TGCGCCAGCAGCCAAATCCGGGGAGGGGAGGCCAATTCACCCCTCCACTTT. Its translation: CASSQIRGGEANSPLHF.

J is TRBJ2-7 and V is TRBV9, with D unresolved. The CDR3 length is 13 residues. The germline V gene has CDR1 SGDLS and CDR2 YYNGEE. The V and J ends lost 0 bases and 5 bases respectively, with 9 bases between them. Here the CDR3 DNA reads TGTGCCAGCAGCGTAGTGAGTTCGGACGAGCAGTACTTC. Translation gives CASSVVSSDEQYF. The variable domain in full, with the rest retrieved from reference TRBV9 and TRBJ2-7, is DSGVTQTPKHLITATGQRVTLRCSPRSGDLSVYWYQQSLDQGLQFLIQYYNGEERAKGNILERFSAQQFPDLHSELNLSSLELGDSALYFCASSVVSSDEQYFGPGTRLTVT.

CDR3 region: CASSPQLAGATDTQYF. The CDR3 coding sequence is TGTGCCAGCAGCCCCCAACTAGCGGGGGCGACAGATACGCAGTATTTT. V is TRBV6-2 or TRBV6-3 and J is TRBJ2-3, with 11 bases fitting TRBD2. Germline V gene data show CDR1 as MNHEY and CDR2 as SVGEGT. V gave up 6 bases and J gave up 3 bases; unmatched junction bases: 8. This CDR3 is built from 16 residues.

The genes are TRBV5-1 and TRBJ1-1; 12 bases are a match to TRBD1. The CDR3 loop spans 17 amino acids. J gave up 0 bases and V 4 bases, and 7 bases lay outside the gene matches. Germline assignment: CDR1 SGHRS and CDR2 YFSETQ. The CDR3 nucleotides read TGCGCCAGCAGCCCGGGACAGGGGGCGCGTATGAACACTGAAGCTTTCTTT. Amino acid sequence: CASSPGQGARMNTEAFF.

V usage is TRBV20-1 and J usage is TRBJ1-5; D remains ambiguous. The germline V gene encodes CDR1 DFQATT and CDR2 SNEGSKA (reference sequence). The CDR3 has 14 amino acids. V gave up 3 bases and J gave up 2 bases, with 11 bases separating them. The CDR3 bases are TGCAGTGCTAGTTTGACCCAGGGCAATCAGCCCCAGCATTTT. This sequence encodes CSASLTQGNQPQHF.

This clone was seen just once. The V and J genes are TRBV18 and TRBJ2-3; 10 nucleotides align to TRBD2. This CDR3 is built from 16 residues. Germline lookup yields CDR1 KGHSH and CDR2 LQKENI. The J segment lost 5 bases and the V segment lost 3 bases, leaving 8 bases of the junction unmatched. CDR3 region: CASSPQAGGPGDTQYF. The CDR3, as DNA: TGTGCCAGCTCACCGCAAGCGGGGGGGCCTGGAGATACGCAGTATTTT.

This CDR3 reads CASSIGTGLETQYF. The CDR3 DNA follows: TGTGCCAGTAGTATAGGAACAGGGCTGGAGACCCAGTACTTC. The chain links TRBV19 to TRBJ2-5; possible D gene TRBD1, 6 bases. The CDR3 totals 14 residues. Germline V gene lookup returns CDR1 LNHDA and CDR2 SQIVND (reference sequence). Trimming stripped 1 base from V and 5 bases from J, with 11 bases between.